This paragraph covers one T cell receptor (beta chain) sequence. The data are from a study of blood T cell repertoires in COVID-19. Study in general: Sites in the United States, Italy and Spain provided acute and convalescent COVID-19 samples. From T cells, B-cell-depleted T cells, or PBMCs came the material, which was cDNA or gDNA.

Repertoires were generated with immunoSEQ multiplex PCR, while TCRdb's copy carries only in-frame clones and drops some. This table has over 150,000 clones, roughly 83% appearing once. CDR3 length: 15 amino acids. The clonotype was recovered from a woman aged 55-70 years with acute or convalescent COVID-19. Sequencing was carried out using peripheral blood. This chain connects TRBV21-1 to TRBJ1-1; the D call TRBD1 from the table was never checked on the DNA. TRBV21-1 is shown as a pseudogene. Here the CDR3 reads CASSKAEGQNTEAFF. The CDR3, as DNA: TGTGCCAGCAGCAAAGCAGAAGGACAGAACACTGAAGCTTTCTTT.